This T cell receptor (beta chain) was recorded in a study of blood T cells in healthy people across ages. Germline CDR1 MNHEY, CDR2 SMNVEV (reference sequence). CDR3 length equals 13 residues. With 0 bases removed from V and 4 bases from J, the gap between germline ends came to 5 bases. A second PCR of about 7 to 12 cycles used a sample-barcoded 5' primer and a J-beta primer mix. TCRdb re-analysed the 5' RACE reads in MiXCR, keeping a single row per CDR3 protein. The table has about 1.8 million distinct CDR3 sequences, around 50% seen once; the top ten hold about 2.1%. The TCR originated in a woman between 40 and 55 years old in good health. The sequencing sample was made of blood. The V and J genes are TRBV27 and TRBJ2-3; D call uncertain. Here the CDR3 reads CASSLSTSDTQYF. CDR3 nucleotides: TGTGCCAGCAGTTTATCGACATCAGATACGCAGTATTTT.